This T cell receptor (beta chain) was recovered during a study of glioma-infiltrating T cells. Germline CDR1 reads SGHTA; CDR2 reads FQGNSA. With 3 bases removed from V and 1 base from J, the gap between germline ends came to 10 bases. There are 15 residues in the CDR3. Study results and limitations: Non-neoplastic patients had below-expected tissue-blood divergence, while all gliomas exceeded expectation. Tissue and blood shared very few CDR3 sequences.

This clonotype was counted between two and nine times. The antigen is not known. Using RNA template, CDR3s of TCR alpha and beta were amplified with iRepertoire arm-PCR. Tissue mRNA or PBMC total RNA, roughly 100-400 ng, went into one-step reverse transcription and amplification. TCRdb re-analysed the multiplex PCR reads in MiXCR, keeping a single row per CDR3 protein. The sample holds about 130,000 distinct CDR3 sequences, around a quarter seen once. The chain has TRBV7-2 and TRBJ2-4, with a tentative D call TRBD1 (6 bases). Sequences were obtained from glioma tissue, nonneoplastic brain tissue, or PBMCs (not recorded which). The TCR was taken from a human donor with low-grade glioma or glioblastoma, undergoing nonglioma brain surgery, or in good health (not recorded which). The CDR3 sequence: CASSLGAGAKNIQYF. The CDR3 DNA is TGTGCCAGCAGCTTGGGGGCAGGGGCCAAAAACATTCAGTACTTC.